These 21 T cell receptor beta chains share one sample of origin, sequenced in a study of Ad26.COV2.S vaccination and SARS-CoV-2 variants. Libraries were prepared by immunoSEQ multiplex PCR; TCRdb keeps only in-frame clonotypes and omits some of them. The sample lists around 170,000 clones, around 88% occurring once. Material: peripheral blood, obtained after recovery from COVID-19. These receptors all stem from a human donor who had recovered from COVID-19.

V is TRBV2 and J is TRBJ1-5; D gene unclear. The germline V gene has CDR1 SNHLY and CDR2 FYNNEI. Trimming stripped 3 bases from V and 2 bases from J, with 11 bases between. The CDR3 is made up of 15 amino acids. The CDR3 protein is CASSEIGVGNQPQHF. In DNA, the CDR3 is TGTGCCAGCAGTGAGATAGGAGTGGGCAATCAGCCCCAGCATTTT.

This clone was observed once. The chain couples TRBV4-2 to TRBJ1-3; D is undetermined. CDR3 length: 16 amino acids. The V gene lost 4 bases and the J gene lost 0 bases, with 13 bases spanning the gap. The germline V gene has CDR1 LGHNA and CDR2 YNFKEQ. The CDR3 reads CASSPRVTSSGNTIYF. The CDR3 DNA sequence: TGTGCCAGCAGCCCACGGGTTACCAGCTCTGGAAACACCATATATTTT.

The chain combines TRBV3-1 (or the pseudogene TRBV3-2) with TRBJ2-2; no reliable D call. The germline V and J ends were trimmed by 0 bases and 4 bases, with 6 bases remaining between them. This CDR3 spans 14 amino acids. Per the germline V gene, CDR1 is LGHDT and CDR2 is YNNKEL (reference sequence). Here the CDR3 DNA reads TGTGCCAGCAGCCAAGACTTAAGCACCGGGGAGCTGTTTTTT. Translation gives CASSQDLSTGELFF.

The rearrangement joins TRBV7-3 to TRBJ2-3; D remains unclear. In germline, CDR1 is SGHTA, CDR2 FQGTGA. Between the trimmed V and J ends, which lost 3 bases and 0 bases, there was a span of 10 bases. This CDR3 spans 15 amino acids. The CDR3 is CASSFGTPSTDTQYF. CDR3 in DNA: TGTGCCAGCAGCTTCGGTACTCCTAGCACAGATACGCAGTATTTT.

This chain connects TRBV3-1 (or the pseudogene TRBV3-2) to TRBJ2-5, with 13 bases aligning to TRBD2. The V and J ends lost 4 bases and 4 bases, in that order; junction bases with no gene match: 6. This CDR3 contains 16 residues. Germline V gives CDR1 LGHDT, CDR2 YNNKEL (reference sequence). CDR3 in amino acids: CASSLWTSGRLETQYF. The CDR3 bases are TGTGCCAGCAGCCTTTGGACTAGCGGGAGATTAGAGACCCAGTACTTC.

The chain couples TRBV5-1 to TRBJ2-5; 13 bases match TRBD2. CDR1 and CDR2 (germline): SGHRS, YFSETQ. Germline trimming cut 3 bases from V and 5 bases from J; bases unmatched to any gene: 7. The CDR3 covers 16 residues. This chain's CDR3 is CASSWRTSGGRETQYF. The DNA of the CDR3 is TGCGCCAGCAGCTGGCGGACTAGCGGGGGCCGGGAGACCCAGTACTTC.

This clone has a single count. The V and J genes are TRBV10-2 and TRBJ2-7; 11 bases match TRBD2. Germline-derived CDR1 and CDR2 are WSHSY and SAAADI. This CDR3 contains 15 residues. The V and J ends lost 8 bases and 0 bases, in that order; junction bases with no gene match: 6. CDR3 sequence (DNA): TGCGCCAGCCATACTAGCGGGGGCTCCTCCTACGAGCAGTACTTC. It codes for CASHTSGGSSYEQYF.

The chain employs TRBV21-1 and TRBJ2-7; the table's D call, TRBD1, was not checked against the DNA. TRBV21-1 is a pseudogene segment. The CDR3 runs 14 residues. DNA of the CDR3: TGTGCCAGCAGCGCCATACAGGGGTCCTACGAGCAGTACTTC. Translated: CASSAIQGSYEQYF.

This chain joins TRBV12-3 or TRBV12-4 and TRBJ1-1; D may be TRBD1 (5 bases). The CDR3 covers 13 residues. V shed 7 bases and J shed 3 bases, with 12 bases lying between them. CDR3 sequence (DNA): TGTGCCAGCATCTGGGCGGGGGACACTGAAGCTTTCTTT. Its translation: CASIWAGDTEAFF.

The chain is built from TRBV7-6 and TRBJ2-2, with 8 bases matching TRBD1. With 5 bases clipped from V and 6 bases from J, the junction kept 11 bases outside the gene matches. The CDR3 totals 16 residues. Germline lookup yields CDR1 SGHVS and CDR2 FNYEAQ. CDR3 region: CASSGGPGGDAGELFF. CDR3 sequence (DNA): TGTGCCAGCAGCGGAGGACCAGGGGGCGACGCCGGGGAGCTGTTTTTT.

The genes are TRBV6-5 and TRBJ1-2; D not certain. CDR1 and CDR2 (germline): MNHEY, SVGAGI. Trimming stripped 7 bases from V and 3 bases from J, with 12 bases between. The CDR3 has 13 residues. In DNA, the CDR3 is TGTGCCAGCATGGGAACAGTGGACTATGGCTACACCTTC. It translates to CASMGTVDYGYTF.

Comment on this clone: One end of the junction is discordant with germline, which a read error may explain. The CDR3 is CASSQGRVSNEQYF. CDR3 nucleotide sequence: TGTGCCAGCAGCCAAGGCCGGGTCTCCAACGAGCAGTACTTC. This chain joins TRBV3-1 (or the pseudogene TRBV3-2) and TRBJ2-7; no clear D gene. The CDR3 length is 14 residues. CDR1 is LGHDT, CDR2 YNNKEL, per germline (reference sequence).

CDR3 amino acids: CASSSQSITGDEKAFF. The CDR3 nucleotides read TGTGCCAGCAGCTCACAGTCGATCACAGGGGACGAAAAAGCTTTCTTT. The chain couples TRBV13 to TRBJ1-1; 7 bases are shared with TRBD1. V lost 4 bases and J lost 9; bases outside the gene matches: 17. The CDR3 totals 16 residues. Germline V gene lookup returns CDR1 PRHDT and CDR2 FYEKMQ (reference sequence).

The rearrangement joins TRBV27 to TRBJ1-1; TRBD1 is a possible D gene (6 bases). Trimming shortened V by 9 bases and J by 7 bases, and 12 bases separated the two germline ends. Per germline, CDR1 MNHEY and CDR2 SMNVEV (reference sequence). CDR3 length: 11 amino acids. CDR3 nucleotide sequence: TGTGCCAGTAGTGACAGGTTTGAAGCTTTCTTT. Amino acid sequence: CASSDRFEAFF.

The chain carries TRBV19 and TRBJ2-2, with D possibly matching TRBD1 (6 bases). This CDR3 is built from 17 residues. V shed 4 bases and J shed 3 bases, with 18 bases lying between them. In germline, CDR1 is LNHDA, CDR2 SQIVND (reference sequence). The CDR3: CASSSSGASAYTGELFF. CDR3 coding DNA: TGTGCCAGTAGTAGTTCAGGGGCCTCCGCGTACACCGGGGAGCTGTTTTTT.

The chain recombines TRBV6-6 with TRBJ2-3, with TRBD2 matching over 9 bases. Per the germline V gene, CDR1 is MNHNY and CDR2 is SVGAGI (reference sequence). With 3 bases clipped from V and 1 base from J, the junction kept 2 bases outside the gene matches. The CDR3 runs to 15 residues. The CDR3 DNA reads TGTGCCAGCAGTTATAGCGGGGGAGGCACAGATACGCAGTATTTT. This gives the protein CASSYSGGGTDTQYF.

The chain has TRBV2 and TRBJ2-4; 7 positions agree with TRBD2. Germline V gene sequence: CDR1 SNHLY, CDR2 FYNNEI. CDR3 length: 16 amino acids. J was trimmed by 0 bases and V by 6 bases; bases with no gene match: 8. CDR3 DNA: TGTGCCAGCAGCGCGGCTAGCGGTTTAGCCAAAAACATTCAGTACTTC. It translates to CASSAASGLAKNIQYF.

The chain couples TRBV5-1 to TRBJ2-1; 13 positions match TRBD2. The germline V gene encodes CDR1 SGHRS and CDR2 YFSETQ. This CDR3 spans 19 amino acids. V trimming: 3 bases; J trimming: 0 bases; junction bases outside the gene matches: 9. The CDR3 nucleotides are TGCGCCAGCAGCTGGGGCGGGACTAGCGGGACCAGCTCCTACAATGAGCAGTTCTTC. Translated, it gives CASSWGGTSGTSSYNEQFF.

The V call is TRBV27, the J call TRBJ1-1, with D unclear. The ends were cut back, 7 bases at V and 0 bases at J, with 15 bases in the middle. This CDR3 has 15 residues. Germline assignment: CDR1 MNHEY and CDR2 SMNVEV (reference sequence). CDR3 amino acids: CASIKSATLNTEAFF. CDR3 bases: TGTGCCAGCATCAAGTCCGCCACCTTGAACACTGAAGCTTTCTTT.

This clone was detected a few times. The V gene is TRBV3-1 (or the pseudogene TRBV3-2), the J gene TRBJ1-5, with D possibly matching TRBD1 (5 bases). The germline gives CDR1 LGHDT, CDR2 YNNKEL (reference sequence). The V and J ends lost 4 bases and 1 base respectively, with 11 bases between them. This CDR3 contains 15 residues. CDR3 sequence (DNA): TGTGCCAGCAGCCCGACGGAGGGGAGCAATCAGCCCCAGCATTTT. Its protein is CASSPTEGSNQPQHF.

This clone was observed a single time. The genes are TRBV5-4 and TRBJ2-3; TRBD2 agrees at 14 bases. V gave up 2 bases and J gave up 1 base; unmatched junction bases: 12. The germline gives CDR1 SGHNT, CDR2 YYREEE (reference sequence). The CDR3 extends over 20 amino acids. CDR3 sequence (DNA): TGTGCCAGCAGCTTTTTTTTGACGACTAGCGGGGGGGGACGCACAGATACGCAGTATTTT. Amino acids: CASSFFLTTSGGGRTDTQYF.